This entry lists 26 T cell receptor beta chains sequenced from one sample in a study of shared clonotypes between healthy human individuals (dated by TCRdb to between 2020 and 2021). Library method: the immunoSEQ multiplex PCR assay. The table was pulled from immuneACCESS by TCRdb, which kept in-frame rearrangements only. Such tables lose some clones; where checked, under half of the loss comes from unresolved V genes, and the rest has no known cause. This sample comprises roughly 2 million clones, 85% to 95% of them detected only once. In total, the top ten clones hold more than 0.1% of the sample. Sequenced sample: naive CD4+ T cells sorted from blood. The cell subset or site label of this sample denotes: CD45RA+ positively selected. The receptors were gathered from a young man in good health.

This chain's CDR3 is CASSVVGTGFETQYF. The DNA for the CDR3 is TGTGCCAGCAGCGTAGTCGGGACAGGGTTTGAGACCCAGTACTTC. This chain joins TRBV9 and TRBJ2-5, with 9 bases aligning to TRBD1. This CDR3 comprises 15 residues. V trimming: 0 bases; J trimming: 5 bases; junction bases outside the gene matches: 5. CDR1 SGDLS and CDR2 YYNGEE come from the germline V gene.

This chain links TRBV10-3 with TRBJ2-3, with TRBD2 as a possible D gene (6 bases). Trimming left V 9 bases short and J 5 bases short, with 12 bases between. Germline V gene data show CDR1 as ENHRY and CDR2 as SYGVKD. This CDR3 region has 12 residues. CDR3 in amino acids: CAIRLEGDTQYF. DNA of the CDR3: TGTGCCATTAGACTAGAGGGAGATACGCAGTATTTT.

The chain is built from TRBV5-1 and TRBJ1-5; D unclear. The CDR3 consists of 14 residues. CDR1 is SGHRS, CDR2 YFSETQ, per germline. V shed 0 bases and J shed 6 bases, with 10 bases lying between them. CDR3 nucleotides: TGCGCCAGCAGCTTGGGTCAGGCGGGTCAGCCCCAGCATTTT. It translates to CASSLGQAGQPQHF.

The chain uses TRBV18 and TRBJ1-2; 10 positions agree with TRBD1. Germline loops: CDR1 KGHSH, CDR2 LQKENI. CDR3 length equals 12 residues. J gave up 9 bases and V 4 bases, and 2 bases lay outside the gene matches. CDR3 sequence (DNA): TGTGCCAGCTCACGACAGGGGGCACGCTACACCTTC. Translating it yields CASSRQGARYTF.

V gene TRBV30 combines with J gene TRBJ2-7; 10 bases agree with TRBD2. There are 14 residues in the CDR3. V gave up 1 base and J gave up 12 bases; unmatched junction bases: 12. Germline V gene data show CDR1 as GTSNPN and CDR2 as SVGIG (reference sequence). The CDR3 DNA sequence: TGTGCCTGGAGTGGGACTAGCGGAACCACCCGCCGGTACTTC. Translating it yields CAWSGTSGTTRRYF.

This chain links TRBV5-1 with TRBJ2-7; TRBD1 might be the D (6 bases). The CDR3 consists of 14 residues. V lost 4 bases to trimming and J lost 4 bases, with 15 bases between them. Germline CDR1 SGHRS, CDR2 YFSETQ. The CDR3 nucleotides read TGCGCCAGCAGCGTACAGGGCGAAGGGTACGAGCAGTACTTC. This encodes CASSVQGEGYEQYF.

The CDR3 nucleotides read TGTGCCAGCAGTTCTACTAGCGGGGGGGCCAGGACGCAGTATTTT. Translation gives CASSSTSGGARTQYF. The chain links TRBV6-5 to TRBJ2-3; TRBD2 aligns across 13 bases. The ends lost 4 bases at V and 9 bases at J; junction bases unmatched: 7. The CDR3 is 15 residues long. From germline, CDR1 is MNHEY and CDR2 SVGAGI.

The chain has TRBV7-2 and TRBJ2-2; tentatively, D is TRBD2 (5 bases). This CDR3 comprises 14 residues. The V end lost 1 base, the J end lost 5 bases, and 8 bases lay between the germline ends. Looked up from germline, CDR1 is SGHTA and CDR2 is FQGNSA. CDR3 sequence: CASSLGTLTGELFF. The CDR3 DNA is TGTGCCAGCAGCTTAGGGACTTTAACCGGGGAGCTGTTTTTT. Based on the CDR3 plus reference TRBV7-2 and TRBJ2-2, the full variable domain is GAGVSQSPSNKVTEKGKDVELRCDPISGHTALYWYRQSLGQGLEFLIYFQGNSAPDKSGLPSDRFSAERTGGSVSTLTIQRTQQEDSAVYLCASSLGTLTGELFFGEGSRLTVL.

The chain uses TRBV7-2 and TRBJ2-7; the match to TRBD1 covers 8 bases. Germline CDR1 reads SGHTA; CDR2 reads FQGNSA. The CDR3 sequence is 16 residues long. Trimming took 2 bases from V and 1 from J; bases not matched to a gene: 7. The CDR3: CASSLIGRTGSYEQYF. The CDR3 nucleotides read TGTGCCAGCAGCTTAATAGGCCGGACAGGGTCCTACGAGCAGTACTTC. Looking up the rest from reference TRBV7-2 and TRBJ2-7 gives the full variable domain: GAGVSQSPSNKVTEKGKDVELRCDPISGHTALYWYRQSLGQGLEFLIYFQGNSAPDKSGLPSDRFSAERTGGSVSTLTIQRTQQEDSAVYLCASSLIGRTGSYEQYFGPGTRLTVT.

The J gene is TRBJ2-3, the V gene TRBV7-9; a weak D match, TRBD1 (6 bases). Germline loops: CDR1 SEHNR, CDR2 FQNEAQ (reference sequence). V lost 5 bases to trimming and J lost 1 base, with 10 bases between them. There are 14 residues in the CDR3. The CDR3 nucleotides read TGTGCCAGCAGCAGGACAGCAGGCACAGATACGCAGTATTTT. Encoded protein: CASSRTAGTDTQYF.

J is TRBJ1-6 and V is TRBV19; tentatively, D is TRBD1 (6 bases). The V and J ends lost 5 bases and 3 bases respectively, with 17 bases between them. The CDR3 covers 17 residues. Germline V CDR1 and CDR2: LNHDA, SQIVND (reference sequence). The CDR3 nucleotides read TGTGCCAGTAGTGGGGGGTCGGGACAAGGCTATAATTCACCCCTCCACTTT. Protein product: CASSGGSGQGYNSPLHF.

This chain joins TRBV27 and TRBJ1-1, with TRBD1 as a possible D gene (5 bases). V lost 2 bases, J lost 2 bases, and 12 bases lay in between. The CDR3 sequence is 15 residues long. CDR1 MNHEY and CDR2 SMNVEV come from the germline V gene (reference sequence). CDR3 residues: CASSLRGDLNTEAFF. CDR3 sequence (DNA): TGTGCCAGCAGTTTAAGGGGAGACCTTAACACTGAAGCTTTCTTT.

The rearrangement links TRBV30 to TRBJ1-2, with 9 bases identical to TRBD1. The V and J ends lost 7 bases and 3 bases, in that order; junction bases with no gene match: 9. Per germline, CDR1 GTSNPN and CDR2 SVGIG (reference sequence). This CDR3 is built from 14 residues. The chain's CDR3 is CASNRGRWDYGYTF. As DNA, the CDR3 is TGTGCCTCCAACAGGGGGCGTTGGGACTATGGCTACACCTTC.

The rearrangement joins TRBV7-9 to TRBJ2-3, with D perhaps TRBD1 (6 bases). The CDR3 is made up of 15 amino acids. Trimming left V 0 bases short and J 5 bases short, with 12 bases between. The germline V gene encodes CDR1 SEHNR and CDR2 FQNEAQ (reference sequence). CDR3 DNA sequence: TGTGCCAGCAGCTTAGCGACCCCAGGGGTAGATACGCAGTATTTT. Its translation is CASSLATPGVDTQYF.

CDR3 in DNA: TGTGCCAGCAGCCCAAGACAGGCAAACTATGGCTACACCTTC. Encoded protein: CASSPRQANYGYTF. This chain uses TRBV13 with TRBJ1-2; D perhaps matches TRBD1 (6 bases). The V and J ends lost 5 bases and 2 bases respectively, with 12 bases between them. Germline V CDR1 and CDR2: PRHDT, FYEKMQ (reference sequence). The CDR3 spans 14 residues.

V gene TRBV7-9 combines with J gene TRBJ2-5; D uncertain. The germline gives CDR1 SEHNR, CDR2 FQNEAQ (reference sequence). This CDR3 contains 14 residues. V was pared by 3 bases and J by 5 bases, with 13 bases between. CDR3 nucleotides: TGTGCCAGCAGCTTGCTCGACTTCGGGGAGACCCAGTACTTC. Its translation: CASSLLDFGETQYF.

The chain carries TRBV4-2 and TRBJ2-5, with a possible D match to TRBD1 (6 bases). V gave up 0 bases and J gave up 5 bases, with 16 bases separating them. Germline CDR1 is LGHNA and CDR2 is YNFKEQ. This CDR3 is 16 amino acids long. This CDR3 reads CASSQDQPWGPETQYF. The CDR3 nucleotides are TGTGCCAGCAGCCAAGATCAGCCGTGGGGGCCGGAGACCCAGTACTTC.

DNA of the CDR3: TGTGCCAGCAGTGTAGGAATCGGCTCCTACGAGCAGTACTTC. As protein: CASSVGIGSYEQYF. The chain links TRBV11-2 to TRBJ2-7; unclear D gene. Germline V gene data show CDR1 as SGHAT and CDR2 as FQNNGV. Trimming pared 6 bases from V and 0 bases from J, leaving 12 bases between. The CDR3 sequence is 14 residues long.

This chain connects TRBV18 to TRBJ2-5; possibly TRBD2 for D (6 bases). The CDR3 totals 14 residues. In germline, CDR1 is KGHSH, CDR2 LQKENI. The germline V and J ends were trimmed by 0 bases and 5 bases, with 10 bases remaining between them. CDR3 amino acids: CASSPPPGVETQYF. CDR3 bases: TGTGCCAGCTCACCACCCCCGGGGGTCGAGACCCAGTACTTC.

The CDR3 DNA sequence: TGTGCCATCAGTGACAACTCCTACGAGCAGTACTTC. Translating gives CAISDNSYEQYF. The chain has TRBV10-3 and TRBJ2-7; D is unclear. The germline V gene has CDR1 ENHRY and CDR2 SYGVKD. The CDR3 has 12 amino acids. V lost 3 bases, J lost 0 bases, and 3 bases lay in between.

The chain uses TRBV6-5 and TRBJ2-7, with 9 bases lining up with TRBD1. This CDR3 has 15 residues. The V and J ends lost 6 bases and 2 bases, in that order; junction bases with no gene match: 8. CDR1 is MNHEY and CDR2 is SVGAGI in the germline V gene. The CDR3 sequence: CASSAGDRVPYEQYF. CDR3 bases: TGTGCCAGCAGCGCGGGGGACAGGGTGCCCTACGAGCAGTACTTC.

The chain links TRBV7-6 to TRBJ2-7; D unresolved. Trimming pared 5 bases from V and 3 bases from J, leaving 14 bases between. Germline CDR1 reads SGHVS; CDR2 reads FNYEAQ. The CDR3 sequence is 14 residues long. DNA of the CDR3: TGTGCCAGCAGCCATCCTCCTGTAATCTACGAGCAGTACTTC. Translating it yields CASSHPPVIYEQYF.

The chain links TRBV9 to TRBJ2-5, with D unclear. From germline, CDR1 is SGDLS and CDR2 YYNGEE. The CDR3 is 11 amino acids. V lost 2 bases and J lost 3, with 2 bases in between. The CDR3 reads CASSVKETQYF. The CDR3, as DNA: TGTGCCAGCAGCGTTAAAGAGACCCAGTACTTC.

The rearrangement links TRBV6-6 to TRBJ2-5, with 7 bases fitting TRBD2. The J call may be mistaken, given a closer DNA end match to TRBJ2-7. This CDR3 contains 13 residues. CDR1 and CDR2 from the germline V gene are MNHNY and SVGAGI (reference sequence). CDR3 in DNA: TGTGCCAGCCAACTGGGGGGGTTCTACGAGCAGTACTTC. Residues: CASQLGGFYEQYF.

In DNA, the CDR3 is TGTGCCAGCAGCTCAAGACCGGCAACTAATGAAAAACTGTTTTTT. Translating it yields CASSSRPATNEKLFF. The rearrangement links TRBV11-2 to TRBJ1-4; the D is unclear. Germline-derived CDR1 and CDR2 are SGHAT and FQNNGV. The V gene lost 4 bases and the J gene lost 0 bases, with 9 bases spanning the gap. This CDR3 has 15 residues.

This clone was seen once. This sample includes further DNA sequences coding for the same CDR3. CDR3 coding DNA: TGTGCCAGCAGCTTAGGGACGGATGAAAAACTGTTTTTT. Protein: CASSLGTDEKLFF. The chain is built from TRBV7-8 and TRBJ1-4; D call uncertain. Trimming pared 1 base from V and 6 bases from J, leaving 6 bases between. CDR1 and CDR2 (germline): SGHVS, FQNEAQ. This CDR3 has 13 amino acids.